The text below deals with one T cell receptor beta chain. Germline V gene data show CDR1 as SGHRS and CDR2 as YFSETQ. Trimming took off 4 bases at V and 5 bases at J, with 7 bases between the two ends. The CDR3 is made up of 11 amino acids. This record comes from a study of shared clonotypes between healthy human individuals. TCRdb's table, derived via immunoSEQ multiplex PCR, lists solely in-frame clones and lacks some. The sample carries 2 million to 2.5 million clones, around 95% recorded once. This chain joins TRBV5-1 and TRBJ2-7; D gene uncertain. The clonotype comes from a young man in good health. Specimen: naive CD4+ T cells sorted from blood. As to subset: CD45RA+ positively selected. DNA of the CDR3: TGCGCCAGCAGCGCCATCCACGAGCAGTACTTC. The encoded protein is CASSAIHEQYF. Variable domain in full (rest from reference TRBV5-1 and TRBJ2-7): KAGVTQTPRYLIKTRGQQVTLSCSPISGHRSVSWYQQTPGQGLQFLFEYFSETQRNKGNFPGRFSGRQFSNSRSEMNVSTLELGDSALYLCASSAIHEQYFGPGTRLTVT.